The 23 T cell receptor beta chains below come from one sample, sequenced in a study of blood T cell repertoires in COVID-19. Produced via immunoSEQ multiplex PCR; TCRdb's table is partial and in-frame only. The sample includes some 350,000 clones, around 91% of them seen just once. Sequencing input: peripheral blood. Receptors originate from a man aged 18 to 29 with active or convalescent COVID-19.

The chain uses TRBV9 and TRBJ2-5; 12 bases align to TRBD2. The CDR3 totals 17 residues. Trimming took 4 bases from V and 5 from J; bases not matched to a gene: 12. The V gene's germline CDR1 is SGDLS and CDR2 YYNGEE. In nucleotides, the CDR3 is TGTGCCAGCAGCCCTCCCGCGGCTAGCGGGAGGGGTGAGACCCAGTACTTC. Protein: CASSPPAASGRGETQYF.

The chain recombines TRBV7-2 with TRBJ2-2; the D gene is possibly TRBD2 (5 bases). The CDR3 length is 16 residues. Trimming pared 5 bases from V and 3 bases from J, leaving 16 bases between. The germline V gene has CDR1 SGHTA and CDR2 FQGNSA. The CDR3 region has the DNA TGTGCCAGCAGCCCGAGGGTCTCAGTAGACACCGGGGAGCTGTTTTTT. This sequence encodes CASSPRVSVDTGELFF. The complete variable domain, with remaining parts taken from reference TRBV7-2 and TRBJ2-2, reads GAGVSQSPSNKVTEKGKDVELRCDPISGHTALYWYRQSLGQGLEFLIYFQGNSAPDKSGLPSDRFSAERTGGSVSTLTIQRTQQEDSAVYLCASSPRVSVDTGELFFGEGSRLTVL.

The J gene is TRBJ2-5, the V gene TRBV5-1; weak D call: TRBD2 (6 bases). V shed 4 bases and J shed 5 bases, with 24 bases lying between them. The CDR3 runs 17 residues. CDR1 SGHRS and CDR2 YFSETQ come from the germline V gene. CDR3 sequence (DNA): TGCGCCAGCAGCGGGAGGTCGCGGGAATCACCAGGGGAGACCCAGTACTTC. Its translation: CASSGRSRESPGETQYF.

The J gene is TRBJ2-6, the V gene TRBV30; D gene unclear. V lost 0 bases and J 0 bases, leaving 6 bases between the germline ends. Germline V gives CDR1 GTSNPN, CDR2 SVGIG (reference sequence). The CDR3 spans 15 residues. In DNA, the CDR3 is TGTGCCTGGAGTGTACTCCGCTCTGGGGCCAACGTCCTGACTTTC. This encodes CAWSVLRSGANVLTF. The variable domain in full, with the rest retrieved from reference TRBV30 and TRBJ2-6, is SQTIHQWPATLVQPVGSPLSLECTVEGTSNPNLYWYRQAAGRGLQLLFYSVGIGQISSEVPQNLSASRPQDRQFILSSKKLLLSDSGFYLCAWSVLRSGANVLTFGAGSRLTVL.

This chain connects TRBV29-1 to TRBJ1-1, with TRBD1 identical over 7 bases. This CDR3 is built from 15 residues. V was pared by 5 bases and J by 1 base, with 10 bases of the junction left unmatched. Looked up from germline, CDR1 is SQVTM and CDR2 is ANQGSEA. This chain's CDR3 is CSVLRGTGENTEAFF. Written as DNA, the CDR3 is TGCAGCGTTCTGAGAGGAACAGGGGAGAACACTGAAGCTTTCTTT.

The table lists this clone with a count of one. CDR3 protein: CASSTIRGMNTGELFF. CDR3 in DNA: TGTGCCAGCAGCACGATAAGGGGGATGAACACCGGGGAGCTGTTTTTT. The chain links TRBV14 to TRBJ2-2, with D maybe TRBD1 (6 bases). Per germline, CDR1 SGHDN and CDR2 FVKESK. V lost 5 bases to trimming and J lost 1 base, with 14 bases between them. The CDR3 contains 16 residues.

This chain links TRBV14 with TRBJ1-2; the match to TRBD1 covers 7 bases. Germline assignment: CDR1 SGHDN and CDR2 FVKESK. CDR3 length equals 16 residues. Trimming removed 3 bases from V and 4 bases from J; junction bases left unmatched: 11. Here the CDR3 DNA reads TGTGCCAGCAGCCAGAACCAGGGGGGCGATCGCTATGGCTACACCTTC. As protein: CASSQNQGGDRYGYTF.

The rearrangement uses TRBV6-1 and TRBJ2-3, with 7 bases that match TRBD2. Per the germline V gene, CDR1 is MNHNS and CDR2 is SASEGT. There are 17 residues in the CDR3. Losses at the gene ends were 4 bases for V and 6 bases for J; bases not matched to a gene: 16. In DNA, the CDR3 is TGTGCCAGCAGTGCAACCCCAACGGGCAGCGGGGTTGATACGCAGTATTTT. This translates into CASSATPTGSGVDTQYF.

The J gene is TRBJ1-2, the V gene TRBV24-1; 9 positions match TRBD1. Trimming took 8 bases from V and 7 from J; bases not matched to a gene: 10. Germline CDR1 is KGHDR and CDR2 is SFDVKD. The CDR3 has 14 residues. Written as DNA, the CDR3 is TGTGCCACCAACCCCGGGACAGGGTGGGGTGGCTACACCTTC. Residues: CATNPGTGWGGYTF.

The genes are TRBV19 and TRBJ2-7, with 7 bases identical to TRBD1. The CDR3 covers 14 residues. Per the germline V gene, CDR1 is LNHDA and CDR2 is SQIVND (reference sequence). The J segment lost 6 bases and the V segment lost 3 bases, leaving 8 bases of the junction unmatched. CDR3 DNA: TGTGCCAGTAGTATTTTTTTCTCAGGGGGCGAGCAGTACTTC. Its translation is CASSIFFSGGEQYF.

V gene TRBV28 combines with J gene TRBJ1-4; D remains ambiguous. The CDR3 extends over 13 amino acids. V dropped 4 bases and J dropped 3 bases, with 6 bases sitting between them. Germline V lookup: CDR1 MDHEN, CDR2 SYDVKM. The CDR3 coding sequence is TGTGCCAGCAGTTCCGGTTCTAATGAAAAACTGTTTTTT. Translated, it gives CASSSGSNEKLFF.

The V gene is TRBV19, the J gene TRBJ2-7, with 9 bases identical to TRBD1. This CDR3 comprises 14 residues. Losses at the gene ends were 5 bases for V and 3 bases for J; bases not matched to a gene: 5. CDR1 LNHDA and CDR2 SQIVND come from the germline V gene (reference sequence). CDR3 coding DNA: TGTGCCAGTAGTGCTTGGACAGGGGTCTACGAGCAGTACTTC. Protein product: CASSAWTGVYEQYF.

CDR3: CASSPGSTDTQYF. The CDR3 DNA follows: TGTGCCAGCAGCCCAGGGAGCACAGATACGCAGTATTTT. The rearrangement uses TRBV5-4 and TRBJ2-3, with D possibly matching TRBD1 (5 bases). The CDR3 sequence is 13 residues long. Germline loops: CDR1 SGHNT, CDR2 YYREEE (reference sequence). The V end was cut by 4 bases, the J end by 0 bases, with 6 bases between.

V is TRBV7-9 and J is TRBJ1-1; tentatively, D is TRBD1 (5 bases). The CDR3 loop spans 16 amino acids. V was clipped by 1 base and J by 0 bases, with 12 bases between them. Germline loops: CDR1 SEHNR, CDR2 FQNEAQ (reference sequence). CDR3 in amino acids: CASSLEFGHMNTEAFF. The CDR3 bases are TGTGCCAGCAGCTTAGAGTTTGGACATATGAACACTGAAGCTTTCTTT.

The J gene is TRBJ2-6, the V gene TRBV19; D uncertain. CDR3 length: 13 residues. Germline lookup yields CDR1 LNHDA and CDR2 SQIVND (reference sequence). Trimming shortened V by 6 bases and J by 0 bases, and 3 bases separated the two germline ends. CDR3 nucleotide sequence: TGTGCCAGTAGGTACTCTGGGGCCAACGTCCTGACTTTC. Amino acid sequence: CASRYSGANVLTF.

The chain is built from TRBV2 and TRBJ2-1; perhaps TRBD2 as D (5 bases). This CDR3 has 13 amino acids. CDR1 SNHLY and CDR2 FYNNEI come from the germline V gene. Deletions cut 8 bases from V and 0 bases from J, with 8 bases between. The CDR3 sequence: CASVRDSYNEQFF. The CDR3 coding sequence is TGTGCCAGCGTCCGGGACTCCTACAATGAGCAGTTCTTC. Based on the CDR3 plus reference TRBV2 and TRBJ2-1, the full variable domain is EPEVTQTPSHQVTQMGQEVILRCVPISNHLYFYWYRQILGQKVEFLVSFYNNEISEKSEIFDDQFSVERPDGSNFTLKIRSTKLEDSAMYFCASVRDSYNEQFFGPGTRLTVL.

The chain joins TRBV15 to TRBJ2-2; 9 nucleotides align to TRBD1. Germline assignment: CDR1 LNHNV and CDR2 YYDKDF (reference sequence). This CDR3 has 18 residues. V shed 4 bases and J 5 bases; nucleotides not matched to a gene: 14. The CDR3 region has the DNA TGTGCCACCAGCACGTCAGGACAGGGGACGGTTTGGACCGGGGAGCTGTTTTTT. This sequence encodes CATSTSGQGTVWTGELFF.

The genes are TRBV28 and TRBJ1-3; D perhaps matches TRBD1 (5 bases). The CDR3 runs to 12 residues. Trimming removed 7 bases from V and 3 bases from J, with 7 bases in between. In germline, CDR1 is MDHEN, CDR2 SYDVKM. The CDR3 DNA reads TGTGCCAGCACCCAGGGTGGAAACACCATATATTTT. Translating it yields CASTQGGNTIYF.

In nucleotides, the CDR3 is TGTGCCAGCAGCCCCGTATTGGTTGCGGAAGCTTTCTTT. This encodes CASSPVLVAEAFF. V gene TRBV3-1 (or the pseudogene TRBV3-2) combines with J gene TRBJ1-1; D ambiguous. The V gene's germline CDR1 is LGHDT and CDR2 YNNKEL (reference sequence). V was shortened by 4 bases and J by 8 bases, with 14 bases between the two germline ends. The CDR3 is 13 residues long.

The chain links TRBV4-3 to TRBJ2-2, with 8 bases matching TRBD1. Germline CDR1 LGHNA, CDR2 YSLEER. The CDR3 consists of 18 residues. Trimming at V came to 1 base and at J to 2 bases, leaving 9 bases not matched to a gene. This chain's CDR3 is CASSQGVGQVLNTGELFF. The CDR3 nucleotides are TGCGCCAGCAGCCAAGGGGTGGGACAGGTCCTAAACACCGGGGAGCTGTTTTTT.

The rearrangement joins TRBV7-2 to TRBJ2-1; 9 bases agree with TRBD2. Germline lookup yields CDR1 SGHTA and CDR2 FQGNSA. This CDR3 region has 16 residues. The V and J ends lost 4 bases and 4 bases, in that order; junction bases with no gene match: 8. Here the CDR3 DNA reads TGTGCCAGCAGCTCCCCAAGCGGGGGGCGGTACAATGAGCAGTTCTTC. Translation: CASSSPSGGRYNEQFF.

V and J are TRBV5-6 and TRBJ1-4; 7 bases fit TRBD1. CDR3 length equals 14 residues. Germline assignment: CDR1 SGHDT and CDR2 YYEEEE. The ends lost 5 bases at V and 8 bases at J; junction bases unmatched: 9. In DNA form, the CDR3 reads TGTGCCAGCAGTCACCGGGACAGTCGGGAAAAACTGTTTTTT. It yields the protein CASSHRDSREKLFF.

In DNA, the CDR3 is TGTGCCAGCAGCTTAATTGTCGGGGGACAGGGTCAGCCCCAGCATTTT. This codes for CASSLIVGGQGQPQHF. The rearrangement joins TRBV7-9 to TRBJ1-5, with 9 bases fitting TRBD1. J gave up 6 bases and V 2 bases, and 8 bases lay outside the gene matches. From germline, CDR1 is SEHNR and CDR2 FQNEAQ (reference sequence). CDR3 length: 16 residues.